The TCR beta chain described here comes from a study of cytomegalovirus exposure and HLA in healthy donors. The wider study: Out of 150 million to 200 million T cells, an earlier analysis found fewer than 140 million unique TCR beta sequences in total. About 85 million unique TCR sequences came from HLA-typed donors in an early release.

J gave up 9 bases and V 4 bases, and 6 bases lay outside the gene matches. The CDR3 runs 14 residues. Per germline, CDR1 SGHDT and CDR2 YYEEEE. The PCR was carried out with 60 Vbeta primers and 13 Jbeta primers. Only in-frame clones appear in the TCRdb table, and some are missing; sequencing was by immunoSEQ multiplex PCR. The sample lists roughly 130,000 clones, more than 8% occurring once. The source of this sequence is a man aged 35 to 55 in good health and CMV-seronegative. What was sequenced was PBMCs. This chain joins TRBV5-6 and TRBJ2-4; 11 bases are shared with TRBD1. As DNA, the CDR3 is TGTGCCAGCAGCGCGGACAGGGGGCAAGGCATTCAGTACTTC. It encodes CASSADRGQGIQYF. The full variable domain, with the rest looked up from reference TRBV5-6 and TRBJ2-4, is DAGVTQSPTHLIKTRGQQVTLRCSPKSGHDTVSWYQQALGQGPQFIFQYYEEEERQRGNFPDRFSGHQFPNYSSELNVNALLLGDSALYLCASSADRGQGIQYFGAGTRLSVL.